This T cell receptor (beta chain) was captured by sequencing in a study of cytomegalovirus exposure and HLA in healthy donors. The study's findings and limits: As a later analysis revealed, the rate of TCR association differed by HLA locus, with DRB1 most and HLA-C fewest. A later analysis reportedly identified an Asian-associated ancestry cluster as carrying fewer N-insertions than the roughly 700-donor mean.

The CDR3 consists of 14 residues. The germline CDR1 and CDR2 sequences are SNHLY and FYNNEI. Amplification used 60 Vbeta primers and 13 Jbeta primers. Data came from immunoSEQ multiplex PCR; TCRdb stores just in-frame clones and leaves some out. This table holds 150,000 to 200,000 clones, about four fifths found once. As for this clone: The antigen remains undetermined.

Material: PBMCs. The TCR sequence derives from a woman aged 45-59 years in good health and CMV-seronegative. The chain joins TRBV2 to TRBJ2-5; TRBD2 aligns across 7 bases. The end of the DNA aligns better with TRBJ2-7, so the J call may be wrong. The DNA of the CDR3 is TGTGCCAGCAGTGGAAACGGGGGGTGGGACGAGCAGTACTTC. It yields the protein CASSGNGGWDEQYF.